This T cell receptor beta chain was captured in a study of identical twins. Healthy Caucasians were all of the donors. Template switching, a step in the protocol, added a universal primer site, and cDNA carried unique molecular identifiers. TCRdb processed the 5' RACE reads anew with MiXCR; each CDR3 protein has one entry. Of 690,000 or so distinct CDR3 sequences in the sample, 6.1% were seen once. This clonotype showed up many times. V was trimmed by 8 bases and J by 4 bases, leaving 16 bases between them. From germline, CDR1 is SEHNR and CDR2 FQNEAQ (reference sequence). CDR3 length: 14 amino acids. The chain uses TRBV7-9 and TRBJ2-3; D uncertain. This receptor was obtained from a man aged 18 to 30 in good health. Source material: naive T cells sorted from blood. This CDR3 is CASPPLPAPDTQYF. The CDR3 coding sequence is TGTGCCAGCCCCCCTCTCCCGGCCCCAGATACGCAGTATTTT. The complete variable domain, with remaining parts taken from reference TRBV7-9 and TRBJ2-3, reads DTGVSQNPRHKITKRGQNVTFRCDPISEHNRLYWYRQTLGQGPEFLTYFQNEAQLEKSRLLSDRFSAERPKGSFSTLEIQRTEQGDSAMYLCASPPLPAPDTQYFGPGTRLTVL.